These 9 T cell receptor beta chains came from one sample sequenced in a study of blood T cells in healthy people across ages. For the second PCR, which ran for 7 to 11 cycles, a sample-barcoded 5' primer and a J-beta primer mix were used. Using its own MiXCR run on the 5' RACE reads, TCRdb lists one record per CDR3 protein. The sample lists roughly 1.5 million distinct CDR3 sequences, about 45% seen once, with about 4.1% in the top ten. What was sequenced was blood. Every receptor here comes from a woman between 18 and 30 years old in good health.

The V gene is TRBV25-1, the J gene TRBJ2-4; weak D call: TRBD1 (6 bases). The V gene lost 6 bases and the J gene lost 6 bases, with 15 bases spanning the gap. This CDR3 is built from 14 residues. The V gene's germline CDR1 is MGHDK and CDR2 SYGVNS. CDR3: CASSPQRTVNIQYF. As DNA, the CDR3 is TGTGCCAGCAGCCCCCAACGGACAGTAAACATTCAGTACTTC.

This clonotype was observed a handful of times. V and J are TRBV12-3 or TRBV12-4 and TRBJ1-1, with D possibly being TRBD1 (5 bases). V was pared by 8 bases and J by 3 bases, with 13 bases between. CDR3 length equals 13 residues. The CDR3 spells CASRGYFDTEAFF. CDR3 nucleotide sequence: TGTGCCAGCCGGGGGTATTTTGACACTGAAGCTTTCTTT.

This clonotype is a singleton in its sample. The CDR3 loop is CSARDFHSSNQPQHF. In DNA, the CDR3 is TGCAGTGCTAGAGATTTCCATTCTAGCAATCAGCCCCAGCATTTT. V and J are TRBV20-1 and TRBJ1-5; D unclear. Germline CDR1 and CDR2: DFQATT and SNEGSKA (reference sequence). Trimming removed 0 bases at V and 0 bases at J, with 9 bases between. The CDR3 spans 15 residues.

This clonotype was seen only a few times. V usage is TRBV20-1 and J usage is TRBJ2-5, with 9 bases fitting TRBD2. The length of the CDR3 is 16 residues. The V segment lost 6 bases and the J segment 2 bases; nucleotides outside the gene matches: 13. Per germline, CDR1 DFQATT and CDR2 SNEGSKA (reference sequence). CDR3 sequence reads: CSARRGTSGFQETQYF. The CDR3 DNA reads as TGCAGTGCAAGAAGGGGTACTAGCGGGTTTCAAGAGACCCAGTACTTC.

The chain has TRBV24-1 and TRBJ2-1; TRBD1 is a possible D gene (5 bases). Trimming removed 3 bases at V and 9 bases at J, with 20 bases between. The CDR3 spans 16 residues. Germline loops: CDR1 KGHDR, CDR2 SFDVKD. The CDR3 loop reads CATSDPGRSPSGEQFF. CDR3 DNA sequence: TGTGCCACCAGTGATCCAGGGCGGTCGCCTTCGGGTGAGCAGTTCTTC.

The sample holds a few counts of this clonotype. CDR3 amino acids: CASSQNLDIYNEQFF. The DNA for the CDR3 is TGTGCCAGCAGCCAAAACCTGGACATATACAATGAGCAGTTCTTC. The V and J genes are TRBV3-1 and TRBJ2-1, with D tentatively TRBD1 (5 bases). Trimming stripped 2 bases from V and 4 bases from J, with 12 bases between. Germline V gene sequence: CDR1 LGHDT, CDR2 YNNKEL (reference sequence). The CDR3 is made up of 15 amino acids.

The chain is built from TRBV6-2 or TRBV6-3 and TRBJ1-3; D ambiguous. V lost 7 bases, J lost 3 bases, and 13 bases lay in between. CDR1 and CDR2 (germline): MNHEY, SVGEGT. The CDR3 is 14 amino acids. The CDR3 DNA is TGTGCCAGCAAATTACCACGTTTTGGAAACACCATATATTTT. Translated: CASKLPRFGNTIYF.

There are a few counts of this clonotype. The junction departs from the called germline gene at one end, perhaps through a read error. The chain has TRBV4-2 and TRBJ2-7; the D gene is possibly TRBD2 (6 bases). Germline CDR1 LGHNA, CDR2 YNFKEQ. This CDR3 has 16 amino acids. The CDR3 region is CASSQDNGGISYGQYF. The CDR3, as DNA: TGTGCCAGCAGCCAAGATAATGGAGGGATTAGTTACGGGCAGTACTTC.

This clonotype was counted only a few times. The chain couples TRBV4-3 to TRBJ2-7, with D possibly TRBD2 on 5 matching bases. The CDR3 has 16 amino acids. V shed 0 bases and J shed 4 bases, with 16 bases lying between them. Germline lookup yields CDR1 LGHNA and CDR2 YSLEER. The DNA for the CDR3 is TGCGCCAGCAGCCAAGAAATGTTTTTGGGAGCTTACGAGCAGTACTTC. Translated: CASSQEMFLGAYEQYF.